Shown below are 26 T cell receptor beta chains from a single sample sequenced in a study of T cells in Graves' hyperthyroidism and ophthalmopathy. Amplification of TCR beta CDR3 regions was performed using RNA transcripts as template. HTBI primers drove first-round RT-PCR of the TCR CDR3. From the multiplex PCR reads, TCRdb called clonotypes with MiXCR, one entry per CDR3 protein. The data hold 20,000 or so distinct CDR3 sequences, with 49% observed a single time. Sequenced sample: blood. All receptors derive from a woman between 35 and 50 years old with Graves' hyperthyroidism that later progressed to Graves' ophthalmopathy.

V usage is TRBV15 and J usage is TRBJ2-5; 9 bases map to TRBD1. Germline lookup yields CDR1 LNHNV and CDR2 YYDKDF (reference sequence). The CDR3 runs 15 residues. Losses at the gene ends were 8 bases for V and 5 bases for J; bases not matched to a gene: 12. The CDR3 DNA reads as TGTGCCACCGACCCACGAACAGGGGGCCGGGAGACCCAGTACTTC. This gives the protein CATDPRTGGRETQYF.

The chain employs TRBV20-1 and TRBJ2-3; possibly TRBD2 for D (6 bases). The CDR3 is 15 residues long. Trimming took off 0 bases at V and 6 bases at J, with 16 bases between the two ends. Germline V gene lookup returns CDR1 DFQATT and CDR2 SNEGSKA (reference sequence). CDR3 amino acids: CSARDPIGGKDTQYF. The CDR3 DNA reads as TGCAGTGCTAGAGATCCGATAGGCGGGAAGGATACGCAGTATTTT.

V gene TRBV7-2 combines with J gene TRBJ1-1; the D gene is possibly TRBD1 (6 bases). The germline V and J ends were trimmed by 5 bases and 4 bases, with 14 bases remaining between them. Germline V gene sequence: CDR1 SGHTA, CDR2 FQGNSA. The CDR3 totals 14 residues. CDR3 loop: CASSRRQVSTEAFF. The CDR3 region has the DNA TGTGCCAGCAGCCGAAGACAGGTGAGCACTGAAGCTTTCTTT.

The V gene is TRBV7-3, the J gene TRBJ2-1, with TRBD2 matching over 11 bases. The germline V gene encodes CDR1 SGHTA and CDR2 FQGTGA. The V and J ends lost 6 bases and 4 bases, in that order; junction bases with no gene match: 11. This CDR3 comprises 17 residues. CDR3 in amino acids: CASSPGVAGGPYNEQFF. CDR3 in DNA: TGTGCCAGCAGTCCCGGGGTAGCGGGAGGGCCTTACAATGAGCAGTTCTTC.

This clonotype occurred once. V is TRBV15 and J is TRBJ2-2; no reliable D call. V was cut by 0 bases and J by 1 base, with 6 bases left in between. CDR1 and CDR2 (germline): LNHNV, YYDKDF (reference sequence). CDR3 size: 15 residues. The CDR3 loop is CATSRDPQNTGELFF. CDR3 DNA: TGTGCCACCAGCAGAGATCCTCAGAACACCGGGGAGCTGTTTTTT.

The chain is built from TRBV19 and TRBJ2-7; TRBD2 matches 10 bases. The CDR3 spans 14 residues. V lost 2 bases to trimming and J lost 4 bases; unmatched junction nucleotides: 2. The germline CDR1 and CDR2 sequences are LNHDA and SQIVND (reference sequence). As DNA, the CDR3 is TGTGCCAGTAGTATAAGTAGCGGGAGGTACGAGCAGTACTTC. Its translation: CASSISSGRYEQYF.

This clonotype was seen repeatedly, ten times or more. This chain connects TRBV6-1 to TRBJ2-7; 8 bases match TRBD1. Germline V lookup: CDR1 MNHNS, CDR2 SASEGT. CDR3 length: 16 amino acids. V was pared by 4 bases and J by 5 bases, with 13 bases of the junction left unmatched. This CDR3 reads CASSARAGTGSDEQYF. The CDR3 coding sequence is TGTGCCAGCAGTGCCCGTGCCGGGACAGGATCCGACGAGCAGTACTTC.

This clonotype is medium-sized (0.01 to 0.1%) in the sample. The chain uses TRBV5-1 and TRBJ2-1; D gene ambiguous. The CDR3 covers 11 residues. Germline V gene lookup returns CDR1 SGHRS and CDR2 YFSETQ. V lost 0 bases, J lost 8 bases, and 3 bases lay in between. The DNA for the CDR3 is TGCGCCAGCAGCTTGGTCGATGAGCAGTTCTTC. Translated, it gives CASSLVDEQFF.

V gene TRBV7-9 combines with J gene TRBJ2-1; D perhaps matches TRBD1 (6 bases). The germline V gene encodes CDR1 SEHNR and CDR2 FQNEAQ (reference sequence). The CDR3 totals 13 residues. V lost 5 bases, J lost 10 bases, and 15 bases lay in between. The CDR3 coding sequence is TGTGCCAGCAGCCTCAGACAGGCCACCGAGCAGTTCTTC. Amino acid sequence: CASSLRQATEQFF. Drawing the rest from reference TRBV7-9 and TRBJ2-1, the complete variable domain is DTGVSQNPRHKITKRGQNVTFRCDPISEHNRLYWYRQTLGQGPEFLTYFQNEAQLEKSRLLSDRFSAERPKGSFSTLEIQRTEQGDSAMYLCASSLRQATEQFFGPGTRLTVL.

The V gene is TRBV6-1, the J gene TRBJ2-1, with TRBD2 matching 7 bases. The CDR3 has 15 residues. CDR1 and CDR2 from the germline V gene are MNHNS and SASEGT. V was clipped by 5 bases and J by 1 base; unmatched bases: 5. The CDR3 DNA is TGTGCCAGCAGTCCGAGCGGGGATTCCTACAATGAGCAGTTCTTC. Encoded protein: CASSPSGDSYNEQFF.

The genes are TRBV2 and TRBJ2-7; 10 bases line up with TRBD2. Looked up from germline, CDR1 is SNHLY and CDR2 is FYNNEI. The ends lost 8 bases at V and 2 bases at J; junction bases unmatched: 3. This CDR3 has 13 residues. CDR3 nucleotides: TGTGCCAGCGGGACTAGCGTGACCTACGAGCAGTACTTC. Amino acids: CASGTSVTYEQYF.

The chain combines TRBV7-9 with TRBJ2-7, with 14 nucleotides matching TRBD2. CDR1 and CDR2 (germline): SEHNR, FQNEAQ (reference sequence). The CDR3 totals 14 residues. J was trimmed by 8 bases and V by 7 bases; bases with no gene match: 7. In nucleotides, the CDR3 is TGTGCCAGCACCCCGGGACTAGCGGGAGTGCAGCAGTACTTC. Encoded protein: CASTPGLAGVQQYF.

About this clonotype itself: One junction end does not reproduce the germline sequence, and a read error may be involved. V usage is TRBV19 and J usage is TRBJ1-2, with 11 bases that match TRBD1. Germline V CDR1 and CDR2: LNHDA, SQIVND (reference sequence). This CDR3 is 16 amino acids long. The CDR3 reads CASSTQGQGGNYGCTF. The CDR3 nucleotides are TGTGCCAGTAGTACCCAGGGACAGGGGGGAAACTATGGCTGCACCTTC.

This clonotype has ten or more counts. A much larger clone lies one base from this, so it may be a read error. The V call is TRBV28, the J call TRBJ2-7, with TRBD1 matching 8 bases. The CDR3 has 15 residues. Germline loops: CDR1 MDHEN, CDR2 SYDVKM. CDR3 bases: TGTGCCGGCAGTCCCCCCCCGGACAGGGTGCACGAGCAGTACTTC. As protein: CAGSPPPDRVHEQYF.

By share, this clonotype counts as medium-sized. The V gene is TRBV7-6, the J gene TRBJ2-3; no reliable D call. This CDR3 has 12 residues. V was pared by 4 bases and J by 6 bases, with 8 bases between. Germline values: CDR1 SGHVS, CDR2 FNYEAQ. DNA for the CDR3: TGTGCCAGCAGCTCTAGTTACGATACGCAGTATTTT. Translated: CASSSSYDTQYF.

The V gene is TRBV7-2, the J gene TRBJ1-2; tentatively, D is TRBD1 (6 bases). Per germline, CDR1 SGHTA and CDR2 FQGNSA. The CDR3 consists of 13 residues. The ends were cut back, 1 base at V and 8 bases at J, with 11 bases in the middle. The CDR3 loop is CASSLDRVYGYTF. The CDR3 region has the DNA TGTGCCAGCAGCTTAGACAGGGTGTACGGCTACACCTTC. The full variable domain, its missing parts supplied by reference TRBV7-2 and TRBJ1-2, is GAGVSQSPSNKVTEKGKDVELRCDPISGHTALYWYRQSLGQGLEFLIYFQGNSAPDKSGLPSDRFSAERTGGSVSTLTIQRTQQEDSAVYLCASSLDRVYGYTFGSGTRLTVV.

V gene TRBV19 combines with J gene TRBJ2-2; D possibly uses TRBD1 or TRBD2 (5 bases each). Germline CDR1 is LNHDA and CDR2 is SQIVND (reference sequence). The CDR3 runs 18 residues. V was trimmed by 8 bases and J by 0 bases, leaving 22 bases between them. CDR3 DNA sequence: TGTGCCAGTCAGGCGGGTCCCCAGGGCTGTGCGAACACCGGGGAGCTGTTTTTT. The encoded protein is CASQAGPQGCANTGELFF.

V usage is TRBV10-3 and J usage is TRBJ2-7; 9 bases line up with TRBD2. This CDR3 comprises 15 residues. The junction had 14 bases not matched to a gene; V was cut back by 10 bases and J by 4 bases. Germline V CDR1 and CDR2: ENHRY, SYGVKD. CDR3 bases: TGTGCCACTAGAACACCGGGACTAGCAATTTACGAGCAGTACTTC. This codes for CATRTPGLAIYEQYF.

The chain combines TRBV12-3 or TRBV12-4 with TRBJ2-1; D possibly corresponds to TRBD2 (6 bases). The V gene lost 3 bases and the J gene lost 12 bases, with 9 bases spanning the gap. This CDR3 is 11 amino acids long. The CDR3 DNA reads as TGTGCCAGCAGTTTCCCGGAGGGGCAGTTCTTC. This translates into CASSFPEGQFF.

The V and J genes are TRBV7-9 and TRBJ2-2; TRBD2 is a possible D gene (5 bases). Germline assignment: CDR1 SEHNR and CDR2 FQNEAQ (reference sequence). This CDR3 has 18 amino acids. Trimming left V 5 bases short and J 1 base short, with 20 bases between. CDR3 sequence (DNA): TGTGCCAGCAGCCCGCGGGTTTTGAGCGGCGAGAACACCGGGGAGCTGTTTTTT. Translation gives CASSPRVLSGENTGELFF.

The chain joins TRBV10-1 to TRBJ2-1; 9 nucleotides match TRBD2. The J segment lost 7 bases and the V segment lost 3 bases, leaving 10 bases of the junction unmatched. The CDR3 consists of 16 residues. Germline CDR1 reads WNHNN; CDR2 reads SYGVQD (reference sequence). The CDR3 sequence is CASSDSRTSAINEQFF. DNA of the CDR3: TGCGCCAGCAGTGACTCTCGGACTAGCGCTATTAATGAGCAGTTCTTC.

Only a few counts were recorded for this clonotype. V usage is TRBV7-9 and J usage is TRBJ2-1; D is undetermined. Between the trimmed V and J ends, which lost 3 bases and 1 base, there was a span of 16 bases. Germline values: CDR1 SEHNR, CDR2 FQNEAQ (reference sequence). The CDR3 spans 17 residues. Here the CDR3 DNA reads TGTGCCAGCAGCTTTACGGGTAACGGTTTATCCTACAATGAGCAGTTCTTC. Translated: CASSFTGNGLSYNEQFF.

This clonotype qualifies as medium-sized. The CDR3 coding sequence is TGTGCCACCAGTGACCCTAGGCCCGGGCGCTCCTACAATGAGCAGTTCTTC. Its protein product is CATSDPRPGRSYNEQFF. The chain employs TRBV24-1 and TRBJ2-1; D is undetermined. Deletions cut 4 bases from V and 0 bases from J, with 15 bases between. Looked up from germline, CDR1 is KGHDR and CDR2 is SFDVKD. CDR3 length equals 17 residues.

As to this clonotype: A much larger clone sits a single nucleotide away, making a read error possible. This sequence joins TRBV6-4 and TRBJ2-3; D is uncertain. V was shortened by 3 bases and J by 0 bases, with 4 bases between the two germline ends. CDR1 and CDR2 (germline): MRHNA, SNTAGT. The CDR3 is made up of 13 amino acids. The CDR3 reads CASSESSTDTQYF. CDR3 in DNA: TGTGCCAGCAGTGAATCCAGCACAGATACGCAGTATTTT.

V is TRBV20-1 and J is TRBJ1-5, with D perhaps matching TRBD2 (5 bases). The end of the DNA fits TRBJ2-3 better, so the J call may be wrong. CDR1 is DFQATT, CDR2 SNEGSKA, per germline (reference sequence). The CDR3 runs to 16 residues. Written as DNA, the CDR3 is TGCAGTGCTAACCCCCCACGGCGGGCGGTCAATCAGCCCCAGTATTTT. Protein product: CSANPPRRAVNQPQYF.

By its share, this clonotype is medium-sized. J is TRBJ2-5 and V is TRBV9; D is perhaps TRBD2 (6 bases). Germline assignment: CDR1 SGDLS and CDR2 YYNGEE. The V gene lost 4 bases and the J gene lost 3 bases, with 16 bases spanning the gap. This CDR3 has 15 amino acids. The CDR3 protein is CASSISGVAEETQYF. CDR3 bases: TGTGCCAGCAGCATCTCCGGGGTAGCGGAAGAGACCCAGTACTTC.